A single sample is the source of the 14 T cell receptor beta chains below, sequenced in a study of identical twins. TCRdb passed the 5' RACE reads through MiXCR, listing each CDR3 protein once. The sample shows about 890,000 distinct CDR3 sequences, roughly an eighth of them seen only once. The same sample was also studied in work on yellow fever vaccine responses in identical twins.

Sequencing used PBMCs. The receptors were sampled from a young woman in good health.

This clonotype was seen only a few times. Germline is not matched at one junction end, which may reflect a read error. This chain links TRBV20-1 with TRBJ2-1; no definite D call. This CDR3 region has 16 residues. Germline assignment: CDR1 DFQATT and CDR2 SNEGSKA (reference sequence). This chain's CDR3 is CCATGPTRSSYNEQFF. CDR3 DNA sequence: TGCTGTGCTACGGGCCCGACCCGAAGCTCCTACAATGAGCAGTTCTTC.

This chain joins TRBV7-8 and TRBJ2-4, with D uncertain. The V and J ends lost 1 base and 8 bases respectively, with 15 bases between them. The CDR3 extends over 15 amino acids. Germline V gene data show CDR1 as SGHVS and CDR2 as FQNEAQ. CDR3 residues: CASSLEYGRQDIQYF. The CDR3 DNA reads as TGTGCCAGCAGCTTAGAGTATGGGCGGCAGGACATTCAGTACTTC.

This rearrangement joins TRBV12-3 or TRBV12-4 to TRBJ1-1; D not resolved. CDR3 length: 12 amino acids. V lost 5 bases and J lost 5, with 9 bases in between. The CDR3 loop reads CASSNTATEAFF. Written as DNA, the CDR3 is TGTGCCAGCAGTAATACAGCGACTGAAGCTTTCTTT.

This clonotype was counted only a few times. In nucleotides, the CDR3 is TGCGCCAGCAGCCAAACAGGTCTTGAAAAACTGTTTTTT. Amino acids: CASSQTGLEKLFF. The V gene is TRBV4-1, the J gene TRBJ1-4; TRBD1 is a possible D gene (5 bases). CDR1 and CDR2 from the germline V gene are MGHRA and YSYEKL. The V end lost 2 bases, the J end lost 7 bases, and 8 bases lay between the germline ends. The CDR3 sequence is 13 residues long.

This clonotype appeared a few times. The chain combines TRBV6-5 with TRBJ2-2; 12 nucleotides match TRBD1. Trimming removed 4 bases from V and 3 bases from J; junction bases left unmatched: 6. This CDR3 has 17 residues. CDR1 MNHEY and CDR2 SVGAGI come from the germline V gene. CDR3 in amino acids: CASSWDRGRLDTGELFF. The CDR3 nucleotides read TGTGCCAGCAGTTGGGACAGGGGGCGCCTCGACACCGGGGAGCTGTTTTTT.

The chain links TRBV25-1 to TRBJ1-5; TRBD1 might be the D (6 bases). The V and J ends lost 3 bases and 1 base respectively, with 16 bases between them. The CDR3 is 17 amino acids. CDR1 and CDR2 from the germline V gene are MGHDK and SYGVNS. CDR3 in DNA: TGTGCCAGCAGTGACGCTACAGGGAAGTCAAGCAATCAGCCCCAGCATTTT. Translated: CASSDATGKSSNQPQHF.

This clonotype was picked up many times. This chain joins TRBV7-9 and TRBJ2-3; D not certain. V shed 2 bases and J shed 13 bases, with 10 bases lying between them. The CDR3 spans 11 residues. In germline, CDR1 is SEHNR, CDR2 FQNEAQ (reference sequence). This CDR3 reads CASSLPANKYF. DNA of the CDR3: TGTGCCAGCAGCTTACCTGCTAACAAGTATTTT.

This clonotype showed up just a few times. The junction departs from germline at one end; a sequencing error may be responsible. The J gene is TRBJ2-1, the V gene TRBV20-1; TRBD2 matches at 8 bases. Germline V gene data show CDR1 as DFQATT and CDR2 as SNEGSKA (reference sequence). The CDR3 is 16 amino acids. The CDR3 loop is CSARGPIAGNYSEQFF. The CDR3 nucleotides read TGCAGTGCTAGAGGTCCAATAGCGGGAAATTACAGTGAGCAGTTCTTC.

At least ten counts were recorded for this clonotype. The chain has TRBV10-1 and TRBJ1-2, with a weak D call TRBD1 (6 bases). The CDR3 extends over 14 amino acids. Germline V gene sequence: CDR1 WNHNN, CDR2 SYGVQD (reference sequence). Trimming removed 0 bases at V and 3 bases at J, with 8 bases between. The chain's CDR3 is CASSESDRYYGYTF. Written as DNA, the CDR3 is TGCGCCAGCAGTGAGTCGGACAGATACTATGGCTACACCTTC.

CDR3 sequence reads: CASTGGTPPSLGNTIYF. CDR3 bases: TGTGCCAGCACCGGTGGGACACCACCCTCTCTTGGAAACACCATATATTTT. The V and J genes are TRBV28 and TRBJ1-3; tentatively, D is TRBD1 (6 bases). Germline V CDR1 and CDR2: MDHEN, SYDVKM. The CDR3 covers 17 residues. The V and J ends lost 7 bases and 3 bases respectively, with 22 bases between them.

This sequence joins TRBV2 and TRBJ1-5, with D perhaps matching TRBD1 (6 bases). Germline V gene lookup returns CDR1 SNHLY and CDR2 FYNNEI. V gave up 6 bases and J gave up 1 base, with 13 bases separating them. This CDR3 spans 15 amino acids. The CDR3: CASSGGAESNQPQHF. DNA for the CDR3: TGTGCCAGCAGCGGGGGGGCAGAGAGCAATCAGCCCCAGCATTTT.

This rearrangement joins TRBV19 to TRBJ2-7; TRBD2 matches at 13 bases. The CDR3 loop spans 15 amino acids. Germline V CDR1 and CDR2: LNHDA, SQIVND (reference sequence). With 3 bases clipped from V and 7 bases from J, the junction kept 6 bases outside the gene matches. CDR3 amino acids: CASSILGLAGEEQYF. DNA for the CDR3: TGTGCCAGTAGTATCCTCGGACTAGCGGGAGAGGAGCAGTACTTC.

This clonotype was seen a handful of times. V gene TRBV20-1 combines with J gene TRBJ2-1; the D is unclear. Germline V gene sequence: CDR1 DFQATT, CDR2 SNEGSKA (reference sequence). This CDR3 comprises 12 residues. V lost 3 bases, J lost 8 bases, and 11 bases lay in between. In DNA form, the CDR3 reads TGCAGTGCTAGCGAGGTTGCGGATGAGCAGTTCTTC. This translates into CSASEVADEQFF.

This clonotype was seen a handful of times. The chain joins TRBV3-1 to TRBJ1-5, with D perhaps matching TRBD1 (5 bases). Trimming removed 3 bases at V and 6 bases at J, with 12 bases between. CDR1 is LGHDT, CDR2 YNNKEL, per germline (reference sequence). The CDR3 spans 14 residues. Here the CDR3 reads CASSHGAGAQPQHF. The CDR3 coding sequence is TGTGCCAGCAGCCATGGGGCAGGCGCTCAGCCCCAGCATTTT.